The 21 T cell receptor beta chains below were found in one sample sequenced in a study of blood T cell repertoires in COVID-19. The table came from immunoSEQ multiplex PCR; TCRdb's copy has only in-frame clones and leaves some out. The sample holds 25,000 to 35,000 clones, around 90% seen once. The sample consisted of peripheral blood. These receptors all stem from a human donor in a cohort sampled during active COVID-19.

This sequence joins TRBV5-1 and TRBJ1-1, with D possibly matching TRBD1 (6 bases). Trimming left V 0 bases short and J 0 bases short, with 6 bases between. Germline V gene sequence: CDR1 SGHRS, CDR2 YFSETQ. CDR3 size: 14 residues. The CDR3 protein is CASSLGQVNTEAFF. The CDR3 region has the DNA TGCGCCAGCAGCTTGGGACAGGTGAACACTGAAGCTTTCTTT.

The chain carries TRBV18 and TRBJ1-2, with a tentative D call TRBD1 (5 bases). Germline V lookup: CDR1 KGHSH, CDR2 LQKENI. The CDR3 is 14 amino acids. V gave up 2 bases and J gave up 2 bases, with 9 bases separating them. CDR3: CASSPSSGNYGYTF. The CDR3 coding sequence is TGTGCCAGCTCACCATCTTCAGGGAACTATGGCTACACCTTC. Filled out from reference TRBV18 and TRBJ1-2, the complete variable domain reads NAGVMQNPRHLVRRRGQEARLRCSPMKGHSHVYWYRQLPEEGLKFMVYLQKENIIDESGMPKERFSAEFPKEGPSILRIQQVVRGDSAAYFCASSPSSGNYGYTFGSGTRLTVV.

The chain combines TRBV12-2 with TRBJ2-7; no DNA check was done on the table's D call, TRBD2. TRBV12-2 is reported as a pseudogene. The CDR3 extends over 18 amino acids. This chain's CDR3 is CASRLGGQESGRPYEQYV. In DNA, the CDR3 is TGTGCAAGTCGCTTAGGGGGCCAGGAGAGCGGGAGGCCCTACGAGCAGTACGTC.

The chain joins TRBV19 to TRBJ2-2; TRBD1 might be the D (5 bases). Trimming removed 10 bases at V and 0 bases at J, with 9 bases between. This CDR3 spans 13 amino acids. CDR1 LNHDA and CDR2 SQIVND come from the germline V gene (reference sequence). The CDR3 bases are TGTGCCATTCAGGGTACGAACACCGGGGAGCTGTTTTTT. This gives the protein CAIQGTNTGELFF. Full variable domain (outside the CDR3, taken from reference TRBV19 and TRBJ2-2): DGGITQSPKYLFRKEGQNVTLSCEQNLNHDAMYWYRQDPGQGLRLIYYSQIVNDFQKGDIAEGYSVSREKKESFPLTVTSAQKNPTAFYLCAIQGTNTGELFFGEGSRLTVL.

The J gene is TRBJ2-5, the V gene TRBV7-9; 9 nucleotides agree with TRBD2. Germline CDR1 SEHNR, CDR2 FQNEAQ (reference sequence). Trimming took 7 bases from V and 4 from J; bases not matched to a gene: 13. There are 16 residues in the CDR3. Here the CDR3 reads CASNSFLREGRETQYF. As DNA, the CDR3 is TGTGCCAGCAACAGCTTCTTGCGGGAGGGCCGAGAGACCCAGTACTTC.

This sequence joins TRBV7-9 and TRBJ2-3, with D perhaps matching TRBD1 (6 bases). The CDR3 contains 13 residues. With 4 bases removed from V and 6 bases from J, the gap between germline ends came to 11 bases. Germline CDR1 is SEHNR and CDR2 is FQNEAQ (reference sequence). The CDR3 protein is CASSSYREDTQYF. CDR3 bases: TGTGCCAGCAGCTCTTACAGGGAGGATACGCAGTATTTT.

The chain links TRBV21-1 to TRBJ1-2. TRBV21-1 is classified as a pseudogene. This CDR3 is 15 amino acids long. The CDR3 spells CASSTPLEVSYGYTF. CDR3 sequence (DNA): TGTGCCAGCAGCACACCTTTGGAGGTCTCCTATGGCTACACCTTC.

J is TRBJ2-3 and V is TRBV13, with D possibly TRBD2 on 5 matching bases. V lost 5 bases to trimming and J lost 1 base, with 7 bases between them. Germline V gene data show CDR1 as PRHDT and CDR2 as FYEKMQ (reference sequence). CDR3 length: 13 residues. CDR3 sequence reads: CASSRGGTDTQYF. The CDR3 DNA reads TGTGCCAGCAGCCGGGGTGGCACAGATACGCAGTATTTT.

This sequence joins TRBV5-1 and TRBJ2-3; 11 positions agree with TRBD2. V trimming: 4 bases; J trimming: 5 bases; junction bases outside the gene matches: 12. Germline V lookup: CDR1 SGHRS, CDR2 YFSETQ. This CDR3 is 17 amino acids long. CDR3 bases: TGCGCCAGCAGCCTGCCCTTACTAGCGGGAGCGGGAGATACGCAGTATTTT. Protein product: CASSLPLLAGAGDTQYF.

This clone occurred once. The rearrangement joins TRBV29-1 to TRBJ1-4; no firm D call. This CDR3 is built from 12 residues. V was trimmed by 4 bases and J by 7 bases, leaving 10 bases between them. Germline CDR1 is SQVTM and CDR2 is ANQGSEA. CDR3 coding DNA: TGCAGCGTTGTCGCGGTGGGTGAAAAACTGTTTTTT. Translation gives CSVVAVGEKLFF. The complete variable domain, with remaining parts taken from reference TRBV29-1 and TRBJ1-4, reads SAVISQKPSRDICQRGTSLTIQCQVDSQVTMMFWYRQQPGQSLTLIATANQGSEATYESGFVIDKFPISRPNLTFSTLTVSNMSPEDSSIYLCSVVAVGEKLFFGSGTQLSVL.

The chain joins TRBV6-2 or TRBV6-3 to TRBJ1-1; 7 bases are a match to TRBD1. In germline, CDR1 is MNHEY, CDR2 SVGEGT. Trimming took 5 bases from V and 4 from J; bases not matched to a gene: 10. This CDR3 region has 15 residues. This CDR3 is CASSPQGEASTEAFF. The CDR3, as DNA: TGTGCCAGCAGTCCCCAGGGGGAGGCGAGCACTGAAGCTTTCTTT.

The chain employs TRBV9 and TRBJ2-1, with 9 nucleotides matching TRBD2. This CDR3 is 14 amino acids long. Germline assignment: CDR1 SGDLS and CDR2 YYNGEE. J lost 9 bases, V lost 0 bases, and 4 bases had no gene match. The chain's CDR3 is CASSVEVSGGEQFF. CDR3 DNA sequence: TGTGCCAGCAGCGTAGAAGTTAGCGGGGGTGAGCAGTTCTTC.

The rearrangement joins TRBV5-1 to TRBJ2-1; 15 bases line up with TRBD2. V was clipped by 4 bases and J by 6 bases; unmatched bases: 8. This CDR3 comprises 17 residues. Germline assignment: CDR1 SGHRS and CDR2 YFSETQ. The CDR3 DNA follows: TGCGCCAGCAGCCCCGGACTAGCGGGAGGGGCCCCCAATGAGCAGTTCTTC. The encoded protein is CASSPGLAGGAPNEQFF.

The genes are TRBV20-1 and TRBJ2-1, with 13 bases matching TRBD2. The junction had 7 bases not matched to a gene; V was cut back by 3 bases and J by 11 bases. The V gene's germline CDR1 is DFQATT and CDR2 SNEGSKA (reference sequence). The CDR3 runs 14 residues. The CDR3 DNA reads as TGCAGTGCTAGTCGAGGACTAGCGGGGGAGCAGCAGTTCTTC. This translates into CSASRGLAGEQQFF.

The rearrangement joins TRBV19 to TRBJ2-1, with a weak D call TRBD2 (6 bases). Germline V gene sequence: CDR1 LNHDA, CDR2 SQIVND (reference sequence). The V end was cut by 5 bases, the J end by 8 bases, with 16 bases between. The CDR3 length is 14 residues. The CDR3 sequence: CASSVGGGPYEQFF. The DNA of the CDR3 is TGTGCCAGTAGTGTCGGGGGTGGACCTTATGAGCAGTTCTTC.

The V call is TRBV6-5, the J call TRBJ2-7; TRBD2 matches 7 bases. CDR3 length: 12 residues. Germline trimming cut 10 bases from V and 4 bases from J; bases unmatched to any gene: 7. CDR1 and CDR2 from the germline V gene are MNHEY and SVGAGI. CDR3 in DNA: TGTGCCACCTCGGGAGGTCCTTACGAGCAGTACGTC. Translating gives CATSGGPYEQYV.

The chain combines TRBV28 with TRBJ2-6, with D possibly being TRBD2 (5 bases). CDR3 length equals 13 residues. Trimming took 6 bases from V and 12 from J, leaving 15 bases between them. Per the germline V gene, CDR1 is MDHEN and CDR2 is SYDVKM. The CDR3 sequence: CASRNEGRSVLTF. The CDR3 nucleotides read TGTGCCAGCAGGAACGAGGGCCGCAGCGTCCTGACTTTC.

V and J are TRBV19 and TRBJ1-4; 8 bases agree with TRBD1. Germline CDR1 and CDR2: LNHDA and SQIVND (reference sequence). The CDR3 consists of 13 residues. V gave up 6 bases and J gave up 7 bases; unmatched junction bases: 4. CDR3 nucleotides: TGTGCCAGTAGCCAGGGGGCGCGTGAAAAACTGTTTTTT. It encodes CASSQGAREKLFF.

This clone is a singleton in its sample. V gene TRBV10-3 combines with J gene TRBJ1-3, with 8 bases aligning to TRBD1. With V trimmed by 1 base and J by 8 bases, 10 bases remained unmatched. This CDR3 is 16 amino acids long. Germline V gene sequence: CDR1 ENHRY, CDR2 SYGVKD. The CDR3 loop reads CAISELSRGQRDTIYF. In DNA, the CDR3 is TGTGCCATCAGTGAGTTGTCCAGGGGGCAAAGGGACACCATATATTTT.

The chain is built from TRBV19 and TRBJ2-1; TRBD1 might be the D (5 bases). Trimming left V 5 bases short and J 2 bases short, with 7 bases between. The germline V gene has CDR1 LNHDA and CDR2 SQIVND (reference sequence). The CDR3 contains 13 residues. CDR3 residues: CASSRQTYNEQFF. Written as DNA, the CDR3 is TGTGCCAGTAGTCGACAGACCTACAATGAGCAGTTCTTC. The full variable domain, rest sourced from reference TRBV19 and TRBJ2-1, is DGGITQSPKYLFRKEGQNVTLSCEQNLNHDAMYWYRQDPGQGLRLIYYSQIVNDFQKGDIAEGYSVSREKKESFPLTVTSAQKNPTAFYLCASSRQTYNEQFFGPGTRLTVL.

The chain couples TRBV2 to TRBJ2-5; 8 bases are a match to TRBD1. CDR3 length equals 14 residues. Germline V gives CDR1 SNHLY, CDR2 FYNNEI. Germline trimming cut 6 bases from V and 4 bases from J; bases unmatched to any gene: 7. The CDR3 loop is CASSWAGGSETQYF. DNA for the CDR3: TGTGCCAGCAGCTGGGCAGGGGGCTCAGAGACCCAGTACTTC.